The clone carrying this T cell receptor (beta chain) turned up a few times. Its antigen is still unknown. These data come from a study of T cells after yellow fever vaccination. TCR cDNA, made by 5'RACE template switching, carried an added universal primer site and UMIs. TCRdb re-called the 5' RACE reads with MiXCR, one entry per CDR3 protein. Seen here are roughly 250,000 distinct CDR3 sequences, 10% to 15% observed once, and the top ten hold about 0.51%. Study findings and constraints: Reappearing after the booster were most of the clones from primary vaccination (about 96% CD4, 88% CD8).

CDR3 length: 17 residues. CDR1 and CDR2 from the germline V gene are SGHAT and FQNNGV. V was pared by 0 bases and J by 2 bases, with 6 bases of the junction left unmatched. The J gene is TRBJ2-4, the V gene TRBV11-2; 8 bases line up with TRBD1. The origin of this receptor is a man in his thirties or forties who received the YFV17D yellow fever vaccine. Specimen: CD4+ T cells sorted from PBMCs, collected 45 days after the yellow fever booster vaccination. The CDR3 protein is CASSLETGAVTKNIQYF. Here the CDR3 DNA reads TGTGCCAGCAGCTTAGAGACAGGGGCAGTCACCAAAAACATTCAGTACTTC.